Listed below are T cell receptor beta chains from one sample, sequenced in a study of OX40 agonist ivuxolimab in advanced cancers. Using immunoSEQ multiplex PCR, the repertoire was profiled, and TCRdb retains in-frame clones only, with some absent. The top ten clones hold roughly 1.5% of a sample with 80,000 to 100,000 clones, roughly 87% of them seen once. The material was CD4+ or CD8+ T cells sorted from blood, obtained in a trial of the OX40 agonist ivuxolimab. These receptors were taken from an adult with an advanced solid tumor such as melanoma, head and neck, liver or kidney cancer. Each CDR3 is given with its conserved first and last residue. Fields, in order: D gene, J gene, clone size, V gene, CDR3 protein, CDR3 DNA. A D gene is named only where the DNA matches it firmly. Clone size is given for some rows only: seen once, a few or many times, or a class if the clone is expanded.

TRBD1 TRBJ1-3 . TRBV7-2 CASSPAGQGGNTIYF TGTGCCAGCAGCCCCGCGGGACAGGGAGGAAACACCATATATTTT
. TRBJ2-5 . TRBV15 CATSRDGWAAGDGTQYF TGTGCCACCAGCAGAGATGGGTGGGCGGCCGGTGACGGGACCCAGTACTTC
. TRBJ2-5 . TRBV11-3 CASSLGGTQETQYF TGTGCCAGCAGCTTAGGGGGGACCCAAGAGACCCAGTACTTC
. TRBJ1-4 . TRBV30 CAWSLLAGRGFDEKLFF TGTGCCTGGAGTCTTCTGGCAGGGAGGGGTTTCGATGAAAAACTGTTTTTT
. TRBJ2-5 . TRBV28 CASSLLGETQYF TGTGCCAGCAGTCTACTGGGGGAGACCCAGTACTTC
TRBD2 TRBJ2-2 once TRBV6-6 CASSPMGGRHGELFF TGTGCCAGCAGTCCCATGGGAGGGCGCCACGGGGAGCTGTTTTTT
. TRBJ1-1 . TRBV5-1 CASSLAGQAYTEAFF TGCGCCAGCAGCTTGGCCGGGCAGGCTTACACTGAAGCTTTCTTT
TRBD1 TRBJ2-1 . TRBV6-6 CASSFSGQGGNEQFF TGTGCCAGCAGTTTTTCTGGACAGGGTGGGAATGAGCAGTTCTTC
. TRBJ2-5 few TRBV7-2 CASSSQTWAQYF TGTGCCAGCAGCTCCCAGACTTGGGCCCAGTACTTC
. TRBJ2-2 . TRBV7-2 CASSPGPGFTGELFF TGTGCCAGCAGCCCGGGACCCGGGTTCACCGGGGAGCTGTTTTTT
. TRBJ1-2 . TRBV11-3 CASSLFASYGYTF TGTGCCAGCAGCTTATTCGCCTCGTATGGCTACACCTTC
TRBD2 TRBJ2-7 . TRBV18 CASSPAAGGDYEQYF TGTGCCAGCTCACCAGCGGCGGGAGGTGATTACGAGCAGTACTTC
. TRBJ2-7 . TRBV30 CAWSYTYEQYF TGTGCCTGGAGCTATACCTACGAGCAGTACTTC
. TRBJ2-7 . TRBV7-2 CASSPWGTQEQYF TGTGCCAGCAGCCCGTGGGGGACCCAAGAGCAGTACTTC
TRBD2 TRBJ2-1 . TRBV5-4 CASTLGPGGPYEQFF TGTGCCAGCACCCTTGGGCCGGGAGGGCCCTATGAGCAGTTCTTC
. TRBJ1-4 . TRBV18 CASSPPVWTNEKLFF TGTGCCAGCTCACCCCCAGTTTGGACTAATGAAAAACTGTTTTTT
TRBD2 TRBJ2-5 . TRBV11-2 CASSLGLAGGGETQYF TGTGCCAGCAGTCTTGGACTAGCGGGAGGGGGAGAGACCCAGTACTTC
. TRBJ2-1 . TRBV4-2 CASSQQVGGYNEQFF TGTGCCAGCAGCCAACAGGTGGGAGGTTACAATGAGCAGTTCTTC
. TRBJ1-1 . TRBV7-9 CASSLVNTEAFF TGTGCCAGCAGCTTAGTGAACACTGAAGCTTTCTTT
. TRBJ1-3 . TRBV18 CASSPAGLGNTIYF TGTGCCAGCTCACCGGCAGGGTTGGGAAACACCATATATTTT
. TRBJ1-1 few TRBV6-1 CASSEAGRRNTEAFF TGTGCCAGCAGTGAAGCGGGACGGAGGAACACTGAAGCTTTCTTT
TRBD2 TRBJ2-2 . TRBV2 CASTPRTSGNTGELFF TGTGCCAGCACTCCCCGGACTAGCGGAAACACCGGGGAGCTGTTTTTT
. TRBJ1-1 . TRBV7-2 CASSLGTERTEAFF TGTGCCAGCAGCTTGGGTACGGAGAGAACTGAAGCTTTCTTT
. TRBJ1-3 . TRBV9 CASSPRLNTIYF TGTGCCAGCAGCCCCCGGCTAAACACCATATATTTT
TRBD2 TRBJ2-1 once TRBV19 CASSISGRYNEQFF TGTGCCAGTAGTATATCCGGGAGGTACAATGAGCAGTTCTTC
. TRBJ2-3 . TRBV5-1 CASSIGGAVRADTQYF TGCGCCAGCAGCATTGGTGGCGCGGTCAGGGCAGATACGCAGTATTTT
. TRBJ1-2 . TRBV5-1 CASSPDGNYGYTF TGCGCCAGCAGCCCGGACGGTAACTATGGCTACACCTTC
. TRBJ1-5 . TRBV28 CASSLSRSDQPQHF TGTGCCAGCAGTTTGTCGAGGTCGGATCAGCCCCAGCATTTT
TRBD2 TRBJ2-7 . TRBV9 CASSATGLAGAYEQYF TGTGCCAGCAGCGCCACAGGACTAGCGGGAGCCTACGAGCAGTACTTC
. TRBJ1-5 once TRBV19 CASSLASPRGRRPQHF TGTGCCAGTAGTCTGGCCTCGCCGCGGGGGCGGAGGCCCCAGCATTTT
. TRBJ1-4 . TRBV6-5 CASSYSRSDEKLFF TGTGCCAGCAGTTACTCGAGGAGTGATGAAAAACTGTTTTTT
. TRBJ1-1 few TRBV28 CASSSGDTEAFF TGTGCCAGCAGTTCTGGGGACACTGAAGCTTTCTTT
. TRBJ2-5 . TRBV7-2 CASSRSSKTGTQYF TGTGCCAGCAGCCGCTCATCGAAAACGGGGACCCAGTACTTC
. TRBJ1-2 once TRBV4-1 CASSQPLGGYTF TGCGCCAGCAGCCAGCCTCTCGGTGGCTACACCTTC
TRBD2 TRBJ2-7 . TRBV11-3 CASSWGGSREQYF TGTGCCAGCAGCTGGGGGGGATCGAGGGAGCAGTACTTC
. TRBJ2-5 . TRBV5-6 CASSGDRRDQETQYF TGTGCCAGCTCAGGCGACCGCAGGGATCAAGAGACCCAGTACTTC
. TRBJ2-5 . TRBV7-9 CASSLVRETQYF TGTGCCAGCAGCTTAGTACGAGAGACCCAGTACTTC
TRBD2 TRBJ2-5 . TRBV28 CASSVGLAGVGETQYF TGTGCCAGCAGTGTAGGACTAGCGGGAGTCGGAGAGACCCAGTACTTC
TRBD1 TRBJ1-1 . TRBV7-9 CASSLALMIGQGTEAFF TGTGCCAGCAGCTTAGCCCTAATGATCGGACAGGGCACTGAAGCTTTCTTT
TRBD1 TRBJ1-2 . TRBV30 CAWSVRQGARRGYYGYTF TGTGCCTGGAGTGTTAGACAGGGGGCGCGTAGGGGGTACTATGGCTACACCTTC